This is a list of T cell receptor beta chains from one sample in a study of OX40 agonist ivuxolimab in advanced cancers. Using immunoSEQ multiplex PCR, the repertoire was profiled, and TCRdb retains in-frame clones only, with some absent. The table records some 20,000 clones, 80% to 90% of them present only once. Source: CD4+ or CD8+ T cells sorted from blood, taken in a trial of the OX40 agonist ivuxolimab. The receptors stem from an adult with an advanced solid tumor such as melanoma, head and neck, liver or kidney cancer. Each CDR3 is given with its conserved first and last residue. A D gene is named only where the DNA matches it firmly. Part of the rows lack a size; the others show once, few, many or a class for expanded clones.

-	TRBV27	TRBJ1-2	-	TGTGCCAGCAGTTGGAGGAAGAACTATGGCTACACCTTC	CASSWRKNYGYTF
-	TRBV7-9	TRBJ2-6	TRBD2	TGTGCCAGCCTCCGGGAGGGGAGAATTTCTGGGGCCAACGTCCTGACTTTC	CASLREGRISGANVLTF
-	TRBV9	TRBJ1-1	TRBD1	TGTGCCAGCAGCGTAAGGACAGGGGCTGAAGCTTTCTTT	CASSVRTGAEAFF
few	TRBV27	TRBJ2-6	TRBD1	TGTGCCAGCAGGCGGACAGGCCCCTCTGGGGCCAACGTCCTGACTTTC	CASRRTGPSGANVLTF
-	TRBV4-2	TRBJ2-7	-	TGTGCCAGCAGCCAAGACCCCGGGGATAGGGCATACGAGCAGTACTTC	CASSQDPGDRAYEQYF
-	TRBV7-8	TRBJ2-7	TRBD1	TGTGCCAGCAGCCCCCTGGTGGGGCAGGGGGCGCGTATTTACGAGCAGTACTTC	CASSPLVGQGARIYEQYF
few	TRBV4-3	TRBJ2-7	TRBD2	TGCGCCAGCAGCCAATTACTAGCGGGGTTCTACGAGCAGTACTTC	CASSQLLAGFYEQYF
-	TRBV5-4	TRBJ1-5	TRBD1	TGTGCCAGCAGCTTGGGGGGGACAGATAGCAATCAGCCCCAGCATTTT	CASSLGGTDSNQPQHF
-	TRBV9	TRBJ1-2	-	TGTGCCAGCAGCGGGGGGGAGGCCTATGGCTACACCTTC	CASSGGEAYGYTF
-	TRBV30	TRBJ1-1	-	TGTGCCTGGTTTAAAATGAACACTGAAGCTTTCTTT	CAWFKMNTEAFF
-	TRBV27	TRBJ2-3	TRBD1	TGTGCCAGCATGGGACAGGGCTACGGTACAGATACGCAGTATTTT	CASMGQGYGTDTQYF
once	TRBV11-2	TRBJ1-4	-	TGTGCCAGCAGCTCTCTCCAGGGGTTAGGTAATGAAAAACTGTTTTTT	CASSSLQGLGNEKLFF
-	TRBV10-3	TRBJ1-6	TRBD1	TGTGCCATCGGGGGGACAGGGGGCTTCTATAATTCACCCCTCCACTTT	CAIGGTGGFYNSPLHF
-	TRBV9	TRBJ2-7	-	TGTGCCAGCAGCGTAGTTCAGGACCAAATGGGCTACGAGCAGTACTTC	CASSVVQDQMGYEQYF
-	TRBV7-9	TRBJ1-2	TRBD1	TGTGCCAGCAGCCCCGGGGACAGAACCTATGGCTACACCTTC	CASSPGDRTYGYTF
-	TRBV7-9	TRBJ2-5	-	TGTGCCAGCAGCCCGCCCAGGTATCAAGAGACCCAGTACTTC	CASSPPRYQETQYF
-	TRBV5-6	TRBJ2-3	TRBD1	TGTGCCAGCAGCTTTATGACAGGGGGAGATACGCAGTATTTT	CASSFMTGGDTQYF
-	TRBV6-1	TRBJ2-5	-	TGTGCCAGCAGTGAAAAGGGACCCCGGAGAGATTACCAAGAGACCCAGTACTTC	CASSEKGPRRDYQETQYF
-	TRBV27	TRBJ2-7	TRBD2	TGTGCCAGCAGTTTCCTGCCAGGGACTAGCGGGAGGTGGGACGAGCAGTACTTC	CASSFLPGTSGRWDEQYF
-	TRBV2	TRBJ2-2	-	TGTGCCAGTTGGGGGTCCGGGGAGCTGTTTTTT	CASWGSGELFF
-	TRBV25-1	TRBJ1-2	TRBD1	TGTGCCAGCAGCGGTGACAGGGCACCGTATGGCTACACCTTC	CASSGDRAPYGYTF
-	TRBV15	TRBJ2-1	-	TGTGCCACCAGCAGTGCCCCGACCTCTTACAATGAGCAGTTCTTC	CATSSAPTSYNEQFF
-	TRBV28	TRBJ1-3	-	TGTGCCACCTCGTTAGACTCTGGAAACACCATATATTTT	CATSLDSGNTIYF
-	TRBV2	TRBJ2-1	-	TGTGCCAGCAGTGAATTTATGAATGAGCAGTTCTTC	CASSEFMNEQFF
-	TRBV7-8	TRBJ2-5	TRBD2	TGTGCCAGCAGCGATCCCCCCAGCGGGAAAGAGACCCAGTACTTC	CASSDPPSGKETQYF
-	TRBV19	TRBJ1-5	-	TGTGCCAGTAGTATGGGCCTTTTAAGCAATCAGCCCCAGCATTTT	CASSMGLLSNQPQHF
-	TRBV7-3	TRBJ2-1	-	TGTGCCAGCAGTCAAAACGGGGACGGACGACACAATGAGCAGTTCTTC	CASSQNGDGRHNEQFF
-	TRBV7-2	TRBJ2-7	-	TGTGCCAGCAGCACGGGCCTATACGAGCAGTACTTC	CASSTGLYEQYF
once	TRBV11-2	TRBJ2-7	TRBD1	TGTGCCAGCAGCTTGGGGGCAGGGGGCGGGTACGAGCAGTACTTC	CASSLGAGGGYEQYF
-	TRBV6-1	TRBJ2-7	TRBD1	TGTGCCAGCAGTGAAGGGAGGCGACAGGGCTACGAGCAGTACTTC	CASSEGRRQGYEQYF
once	TRBV11-2	TRBJ1-1	-	TGTGCCAGCAGCTTAGGGATTTCGGTGAGGACTGAAGCTTTCTTT	CASSLGISVRTEAFF
-	TRBV4-1	TRBJ2-1	-	TGCGCCAGCAGCAAAGCGGTCGGTGAGCAGTTCTTC	CASSKAVGEQFF
-	TRBV18	TRBJ2-7	TRBD2	TGTGCCAGCTCACCACCGAGCGGGAGTTCCCACGAGCAGTACTTC	CASSPPSGSSHEQYF
-	TRBV29-1	TRBJ1-1	-	TGCAGCGTGCTAACAGGGTACACTGAAGCTTTCTTT	CSVLTGYTEAFF
once	TRBV6-5	TRBJ2-4	TRBD1	TGTGCCAGCAGTTACTCACAGGGGGCGCTCAAAAACATTCAGTACTTC	CASSYSQGALKNIQYF
-	TRBV30	TRBJ2-2	-	TGTGCCTGGAGTGTACGGGACACCGGGGAGCTGTTTTTT	CAWSVRDTGELFF
once	TRBV19	TRBJ1-5	-	TGTGCCAGTAGTAGCCCTTTTGTCGGTAAGAGCAATCAGCCCCAGCATTTT	CASSSPFVGKSNQPQHF
-	TRBV19	TRBJ1-4	-	-	CASLDKAGTNEKLFF
-	TRBV7-9	TRBJ1-1	TRBD1	TGTGCCAGCAGCTGGGGACAGGGTGCCACTGAAGCTTTCTTT	CASSWGQGATEAFF
-	TRBV4-2	TRBJ2-1	TRBD2	TGTGCCAGCGGAGGGGCGGGAGGTCGGGGCAATGAGCAGTTCTTC	CASGGAGGRGNEQFF
-	TRBV27	TRBJ1-2	TRBD1	TGTGCCAGCAGTCCCGGGACAGGGTGGAACTATGGCTACACCTTC	CASSPGTGWNYGYTF
-	TRBV27	TRBJ1-4	-	TGTGCCAGCAGTCTCCGAGGAGGCGAATATAATGAAAAACTGTTTTTT	CASSLRGGEYNEKLFF
-	TRBV7-3	TRBJ1-1	-	TGTGCCAGCACTTTGAGCATGAACACTGAAGCTTTCTTT	CASTLSMNTEAFF
-	TRBV27	TRBJ2-7	-	TGTGCCAGCAGTTCTGGGTACGAGCAGTACTTC	CASSSGYEQYF
once	TRBV11-1	TRBJ1-1	TRBD1	TGTGCCAGCAGCGCCGCAGGGGGTTGGACTGAAGCTTTCTTT	CASSAAGGWTEAFF